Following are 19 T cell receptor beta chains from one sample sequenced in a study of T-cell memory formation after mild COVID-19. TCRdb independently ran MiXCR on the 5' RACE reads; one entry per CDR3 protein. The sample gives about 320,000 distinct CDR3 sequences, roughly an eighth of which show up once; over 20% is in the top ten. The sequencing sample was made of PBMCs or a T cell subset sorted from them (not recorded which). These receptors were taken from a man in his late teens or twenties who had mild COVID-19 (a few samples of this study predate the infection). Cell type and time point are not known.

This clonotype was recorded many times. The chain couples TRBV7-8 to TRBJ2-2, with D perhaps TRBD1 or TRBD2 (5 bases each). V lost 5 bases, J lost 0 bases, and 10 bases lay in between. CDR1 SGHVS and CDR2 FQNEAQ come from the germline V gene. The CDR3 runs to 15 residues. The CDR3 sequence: CASSPRGANTGELFF. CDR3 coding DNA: TGTGCCAGCAGCCCGCGAGGGGCGAACACCGGGGAGCTGTTTTTT. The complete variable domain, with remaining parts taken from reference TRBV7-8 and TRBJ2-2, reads GAGVSQSPRYKVAKRGQDVALRCDPISGHVSLFWYQQALGQGPEFLTYFQNEAQLDKSGLPSDRFFAERPEGSVSTLKIQRTQQEDSAVYLCASSPRGANTGELFFGEGSRLTVL.

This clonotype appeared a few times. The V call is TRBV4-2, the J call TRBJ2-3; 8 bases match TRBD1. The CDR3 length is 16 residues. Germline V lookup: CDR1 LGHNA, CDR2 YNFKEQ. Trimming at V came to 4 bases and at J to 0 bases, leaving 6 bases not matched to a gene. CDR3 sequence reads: CASSPTGDRSTDTQYF. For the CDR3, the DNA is TGTGCCAGCAGCCCGACAGGGGATCGGAGCACAGATACGCAGTATTTT.

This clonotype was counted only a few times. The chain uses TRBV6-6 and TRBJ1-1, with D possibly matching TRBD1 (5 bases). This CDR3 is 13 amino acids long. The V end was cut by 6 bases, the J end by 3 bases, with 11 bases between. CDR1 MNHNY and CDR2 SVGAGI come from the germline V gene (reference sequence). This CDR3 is CASSEDSYTEAFF. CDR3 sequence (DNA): TGTGCCAGCAGCGAAGACAGCTACACTGAAGCTTTCTTT.

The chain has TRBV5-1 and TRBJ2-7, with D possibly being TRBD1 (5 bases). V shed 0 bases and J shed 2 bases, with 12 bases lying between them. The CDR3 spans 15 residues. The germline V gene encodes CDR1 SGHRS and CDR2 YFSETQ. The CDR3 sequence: CASSLVAGPTYEQYV. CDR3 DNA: TGCGCCAGCAGCTTGGTGGCAGGGCCTACCTACGAGCAGTACGTC.

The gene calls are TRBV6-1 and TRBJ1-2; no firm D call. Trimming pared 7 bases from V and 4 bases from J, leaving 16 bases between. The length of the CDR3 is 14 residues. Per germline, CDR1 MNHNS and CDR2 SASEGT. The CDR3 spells CASTEGGYGYGYTF. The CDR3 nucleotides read TGTGCCAGCACCGAGGGAGGATACGGCTATGGCTACACCTTC.

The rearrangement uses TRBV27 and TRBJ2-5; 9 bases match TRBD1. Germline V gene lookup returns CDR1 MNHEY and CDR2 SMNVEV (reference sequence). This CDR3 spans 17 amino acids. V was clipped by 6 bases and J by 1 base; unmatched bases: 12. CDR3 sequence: CASSTSGTGLFQETQYF. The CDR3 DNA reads TGTGCCAGCAGCACGTCCGGGACAGGGCTCTTCCAAGAGACCCAGTACTTC.

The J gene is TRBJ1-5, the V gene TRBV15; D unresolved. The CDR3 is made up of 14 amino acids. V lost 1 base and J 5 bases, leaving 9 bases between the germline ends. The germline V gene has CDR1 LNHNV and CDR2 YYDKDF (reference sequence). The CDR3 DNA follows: TGTGCCACCAGCAGAGGTGGTCTGGATCAGCCCCAGCATTTT. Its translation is CATSRGGLDQPQHF.

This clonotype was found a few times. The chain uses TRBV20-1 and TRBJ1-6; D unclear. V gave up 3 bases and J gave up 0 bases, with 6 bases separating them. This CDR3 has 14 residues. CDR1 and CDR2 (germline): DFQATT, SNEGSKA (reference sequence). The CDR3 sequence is CSARGSSYNSPLHF. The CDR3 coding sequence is TGCAGTGCTAGGGGCAGCTCCTATAATTCACCCCTCCACTTT.

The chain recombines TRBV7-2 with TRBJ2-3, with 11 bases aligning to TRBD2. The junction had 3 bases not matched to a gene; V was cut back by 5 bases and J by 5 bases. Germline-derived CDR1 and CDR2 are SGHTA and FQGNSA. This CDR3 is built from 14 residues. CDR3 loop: CASSLTSGEDTQYF. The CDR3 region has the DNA TGTGCCAGCAGCCTGACTAGCGGGGAAGATACGCAGTATTTT. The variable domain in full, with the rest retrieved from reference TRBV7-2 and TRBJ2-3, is GAGVSQSPSNKVTEKGKDVELRCDPISGHTALYWYRQSLGQGLEFLIYFQGNSAPDKSGLPSDRFSAERTGGSVSTLTIQRTQQEDSAVYLCASSLTSGEDTQYFGPGTRLTVL.

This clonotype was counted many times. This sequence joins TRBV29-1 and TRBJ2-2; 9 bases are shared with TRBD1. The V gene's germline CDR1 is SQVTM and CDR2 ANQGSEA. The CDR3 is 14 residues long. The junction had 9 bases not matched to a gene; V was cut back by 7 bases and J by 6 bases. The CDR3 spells CSAGTGSRAGELFF. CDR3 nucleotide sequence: TGCAGCGCTGGGACAGGGAGCCGTGCCGGGGAGCTGTTTTTT.

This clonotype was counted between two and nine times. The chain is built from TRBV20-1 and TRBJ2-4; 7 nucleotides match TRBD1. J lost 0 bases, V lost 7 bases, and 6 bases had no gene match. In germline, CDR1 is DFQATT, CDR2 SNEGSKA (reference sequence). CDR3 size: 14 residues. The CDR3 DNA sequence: TGCAGTGTTGGGACAGCTCTAGCCAAAAACATTCAGTACTTC. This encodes CSVGTALAKNIQYF.

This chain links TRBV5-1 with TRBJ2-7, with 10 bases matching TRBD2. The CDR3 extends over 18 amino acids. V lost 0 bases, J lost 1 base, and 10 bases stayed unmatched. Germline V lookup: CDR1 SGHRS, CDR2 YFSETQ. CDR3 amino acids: CASSLAPSSGGKSYEQYF. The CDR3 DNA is TGCGCCAGCAGCTTGGCCCCCTCTAGCGGGGGTAAGTCCTACGAGCAGTACTTC.

The CDR3 loop reads CASSLKGWRGHGNEQFF. CDR3 DNA: TGTGCCAGCAGCTTAAAAGGATGGCGGGGACACGGCAATGAGCAGTTCTTC. This rearrangement joins TRBV7-2 to TRBJ2-1; D is tentatively TRBD1 or TRBD2 (6 bases each). The CDR3 runs 17 residues. V lost 2 bases to trimming and J lost 6 bases, with 20 bases between them. The germline CDR1 and CDR2 sequences are SGHTA and FQGNSA.

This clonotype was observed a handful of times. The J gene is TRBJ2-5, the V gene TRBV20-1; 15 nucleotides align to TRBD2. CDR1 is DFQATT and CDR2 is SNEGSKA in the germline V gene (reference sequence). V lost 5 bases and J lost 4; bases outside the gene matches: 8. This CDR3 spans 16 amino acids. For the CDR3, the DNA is TGCAGTGCTCGGACTAGCGGGGGGGCTCACCCAGAGACCCAGTACTTC. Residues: CSARTSGGAHPETQYF.

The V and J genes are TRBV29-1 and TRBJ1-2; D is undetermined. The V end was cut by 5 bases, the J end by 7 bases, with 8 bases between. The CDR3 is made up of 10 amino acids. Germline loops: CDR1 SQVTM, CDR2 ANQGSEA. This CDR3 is CSVFESGYTF. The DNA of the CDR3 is TGCAGCGTTTTCGAGTCTGGCTACACCTTC.

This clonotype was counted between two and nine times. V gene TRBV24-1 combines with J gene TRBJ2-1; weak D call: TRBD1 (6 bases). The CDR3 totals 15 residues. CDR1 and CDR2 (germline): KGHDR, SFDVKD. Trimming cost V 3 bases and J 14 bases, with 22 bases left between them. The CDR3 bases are TGTGCCACCAGTGATACCCGGACAGCGTACAGTGGGAAGTTCTTC. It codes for CATSDTRTAYSGKFF.

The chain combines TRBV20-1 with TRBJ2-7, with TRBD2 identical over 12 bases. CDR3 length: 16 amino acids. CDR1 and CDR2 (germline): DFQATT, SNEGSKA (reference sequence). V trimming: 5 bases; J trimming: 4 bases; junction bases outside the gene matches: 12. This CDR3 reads CSARGLAGKNYYEQYF. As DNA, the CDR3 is TGCAGTGCTCGCGGACTAGCGGGAAAAAACTATTACGAGCAGTACTTC.

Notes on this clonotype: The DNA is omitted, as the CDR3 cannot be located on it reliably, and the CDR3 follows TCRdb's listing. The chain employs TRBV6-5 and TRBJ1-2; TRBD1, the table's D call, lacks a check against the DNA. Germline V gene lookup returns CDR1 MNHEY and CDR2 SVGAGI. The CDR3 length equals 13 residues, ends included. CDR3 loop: CASSSSRAQGYTF.

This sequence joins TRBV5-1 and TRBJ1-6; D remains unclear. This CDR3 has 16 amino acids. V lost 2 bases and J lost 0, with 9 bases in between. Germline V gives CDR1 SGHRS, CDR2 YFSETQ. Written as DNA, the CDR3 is TGCGCCAGCAGCTTCACAGCGTCCTCCTATAATTCACCCCTCCACTTT. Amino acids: CASSFTASSYNSPLHF.